The 27 T cell receptor beta chains given below trace back to one sample, sequenced in a study of blood T cell repertoires in COVID-19. Assay used: immunoSEQ multiplex PCR; TCRdb lists only in-frame clones, some missing. The table lists 150,000 or so clones, about 83% of them singletons. The material sequenced was peripheral blood. These receptors all come from a human donor in a cohort sampled during active COVID-19.

This clone is a singleton in its sample. The rearrangement uses TRBV11-2 and TRBJ2-2; 7 bases line up with TRBD2. Germline V lookup: CDR1 SGHAT, CDR2 FQNNGV. The CDR3 length is 18 residues. Unmatched junction bases numbered 16, after V lost 7 bases and J lost 2 bases. Here the CDR3 DNA reads TGTGCCAGCACCCTCCTCCCTAGCGGAGCCGTAAACACCGGGGAGCTGTTTTTT. Amino acids: CASTLLPSGAVNTGELFF.

The chain has TRBV28 and TRBJ1-3; D is uncertain. The CDR3 consists of 12 residues. Trimming took 10 bases from V and 3 from J, leaving 10 bases between them. Germline CDR1 MDHEN, CDR2 SYDVKM. CDR3 sequence (DNA): TGTGCCACCAATTCGGGTGGAAACACCATATATTTT. Protein sequence: CATNSGGNTIYF.

Comment on this clone: Other nucleotide sequences in the sample specify the same CDR3. V and J are TRBV6-5 and TRBJ1-4, with a tentative D call TRBD1 (5 bases). V was pared by 4 bases and J by 1 base, with 7 bases between. Germline V gene sequence: CDR1 MNHEY, CDR2 SVGAGI. The CDR3 has 14 amino acids. The CDR3 DNA reads as TGTGCCAGCAGTTTAACAGGAACTAATGAAAAACTGTTTTTT. It translates to CASSLTGTNEKLFF.

The rearrangement links TRBV6-2 or TRBV6-3 to TRBJ2-7; 9 bases are shared with TRBD1. J gave up 6 bases and V 5 bases, and 20 bases lay outside the gene matches. Germline values: CDR1 MNHEY, CDR2 SVGEGT. This CDR3 spans 18 amino acids. This CDR3 reads CASSARDRVPPWNGEQYF. The CDR3 nucleotides are TGTGCCAGCAGTGCCAGGGACAGGGTCCCCCCTTGGAACGGCGAGCAGTACTTC.

This chain joins TRBV6-5 and TRBJ2-2; 9 nucleotides agree with TRBD1. The V segment lost 5 bases and the J segment 7 bases; nucleotides outside the gene matches: 8. CDR3 length: 15 residues. Looked up from germline, CDR1 is MNHEY and CDR2 is SVGAGI. CDR3 sequence: CASSKTGGGGGELFF. CDR3 bases: TGTGCCAGCAGTAAGACAGGGGGAGGAGGCGGGGAGCTGTTTTTT.

This clone was seen only a few times. The chain has TRBV12-5 and TRBJ2-7; 11 bases agree with TRBD1. In germline, CDR1 is LGHNT, CDR2 FRNRAP. The CDR3 extends over 13 amino acids. V lost 5 bases, J lost 5 bases, and 2 bases stayed unmatched. In DNA, the CDR3 is TGTGCTAGTGGTCGGACAGGGGGCGACGAGCAGTACTTC. Protein sequence: CASGRTGGDEQYF.

This clone was counted a few times. This chain joins TRBV4-1 and TRBJ1-6; D unresolved. This CDR3 region has 13 residues. The V end was cut by 0 bases, the J end by 11 bases, with 8 bases between. The germline V gene has CDR1 MGHRA and CDR2 YSYEKL. The CDR3, as DNA: TGCGCCAGCAGCCAAGATTTGGCAGCACCCCTCCACTTT. Its protein is CASSQDLAAPLHF.

This chain joins TRBV13 and TRBJ2-1; TRBD2 might be the D (5 bases). V lost 5 bases, J lost 6 bases, and 17 bases lay in between. Per the germline V gene, CDR1 is PRHDT and CDR2 is FYEKMQ (reference sequence). This CDR3 contains 15 residues. This CDR3 is CASSPGLDVGNEQFF. The DNA of the CDR3 is TGTGCCAGCAGCCCCGGACTGGACGTCGGCAATGAGCAGTTCTTC.

The rearrangement links TRBV3-1 (or the pseudogene TRBV3-2) to TRBJ2-5; 9 bases match TRBD1. With 1 base clipped from V and 5 bases from J, the junction kept 8 bases outside the gene matches. CDR3 length: 16 amino acids. Germline CDR1 is LGHDT and CDR2 is YNNKEL (reference sequence). The CDR3 DNA reads TGTGCCAGCAGCCAAGGGTCGAGGACAGGGGTGGAGACCCAGTACTTC. The encoded protein is CASSQGSRTGVETQYF.

V and J are TRBV27 and TRBJ2-7, with 8 bases fitting TRBD1. The CDR3 is 15 amino acids. V dropped 2 bases and J dropped 3; count of bases not matched to a gene: 6. Germline CDR1 and CDR2: MNHEY and SMNVEV (reference sequence). CDR3 nucleotide sequence: TGTGCCAGCAGTTTAAGACAGGGGTTAGACTACGAGCAGTACTTC. Amino acid sequence: CASSLRQGLDYEQYF.

The chain combines TRBV27 with TRBJ2-7; TRBD2 matches at 7 bases. Germline V gene lookup returns CDR1 MNHEY and CDR2 SMNVEV (reference sequence). The CDR3 is made up of 15 amino acids. After removal of 3 bases from V and 0 bases from J, the junction contained 5 bases not matched to a gene. CDR3 bases: TGTGCCAGCAGTTTCGGGGGGAGGAGCTCCTACGAGCAGTACTTC. It encodes CASSFGGRSSYEQYF.

The V gene is TRBV7-9, the J gene TRBJ2-1, with 7 bases fitting TRBD2. The V gene end was trimmed by 5 bases and the J gene end by 8 bases; junction bases not matched to a gene: 18. The germline gives CDR1 SEHNR, CDR2 FQNEAQ (reference sequence). The CDR3 totals 17 residues. The CDR3 reads CASSMGIAGGQVDEQFF. The CDR3 nucleotides read TGTGCCAGCAGCATGGGAATAGCGGGCGGCCAGGTAGATGAGCAGTTCTTC.

The chain joins TRBV7-9 to TRBJ1-1; a weak D match, TRBD1 (6 bases). The CDR3 has 14 amino acids. V was clipped by 2 bases and J by 2 bases, with 9 bases between them. Germline V gene data show CDR1 as SEHNR and CDR2 as FQNEAQ (reference sequence). In DNA form, the CDR3 reads TGTGCCAGCAGCTTACAGGGGCTCAACACTGAAGCTTTCTTT. Amino acids: CASSLQGLNTEAFF.

V and J are TRBV11-3 and TRBJ2-1; 7 bases align to TRBD1. CDR3 length: 14 residues. In germline, CDR1 is SGHNT, CDR2 YENEEA. V shed 4 bases, J shed 6 bases, and the junction held 6 bases outside the gene matches. CDR3 sequence (DNA): TGTGCCAGCAGCTCTGACAGGGCGTTCAATGAGCAGTTCTTC. Amino acid sequence: CASSSDRAFNEQFF. Complete variable domain (other parts from reference TRBV11-3 and TRBJ2-1): EAGVVQSPRYKIIEKKQPVAFWCNPISGHNTLYWYLQNLGQGPELLIRYENEEAVDDSQLPKDRFSAERLKGVDSTLKIQPAELGDSAVYLCASSSDRAFNEQFFGPGTRLTVL.

For the CDR3, the DNA is TGTGCCAGCAGTTTATTAGCCGGACAGAATTCACCCCTCCACTTT. Translated, it gives CASSLLAGQNSPLHF. This chain joins TRBV27 and TRBJ1-6, with a possible D match to TRBD1 (6 bases). Germline values: CDR1 MNHEY, CDR2 SMNVEV (reference sequence). This CDR3 spans 15 amino acids. The ends were cut back, 1 base at V and 7 bases at J, with 11 bases in the middle.

The V call is TRBV7-8, the J call TRBJ1-1; possible D gene TRBD1, 5 bases. Trimming shortened V by 5 bases and J by 1 base, and 17 bases separated the two germline ends. Per germline, CDR1 SGHVS and CDR2 FQNEAQ. There are 16 residues in the CDR3. CDR3 region: CASSPRALTGNTEAFF. The CDR3 coding sequence is TGTGCCAGCAGCCCAAGGGCCCTTACAGGGAACACTGAAGCTTTCTTT.

The J gene is TRBJ1-6, the V gene TRBV19, with D possibly matching TRBD1 (5 bases). V gave up 5 bases and J gave up 7 bases, with 12 bases separating them. CDR1 and CDR2 from the germline V gene are LNHDA and SQIVND (reference sequence). The CDR3 runs to 14 residues. CDR3 nucleotide sequence: TGTGCCAGTAGTTTGCCAGGGTACAATTCACCCCTCCACTTT. Amino acid sequence: CASSLPGYNSPLHF.

The chain links TRBV28 to TRBJ2-6; D gene unclear. The CDR3 loop spans 14 amino acids. V dropped 2 bases and J dropped 0 bases, with 2 bases sitting between them. Germline V gives CDR1 MDHEN, CDR2 SYDVKM. The CDR3 loop reads CASSLHSGANVLTF. CDR3 DNA sequence: TGTGCCAGCAGTTTACACTCTGGGGCCAACGTCCTGACTTTC.

In nucleotides, the CDR3 is TGTGCCAGCAGTTTCGACAGGGGACGGCAAGAGACCCAGTACTTC. Its protein is CASSFDRGRQETQYF. The chain combines TRBV6-2 or TRBV6-3 with TRBJ2-5; 8 bases are shared with TRBD1. The CDR3 has 15 amino acids. In germline, CDR1 is MNHEY, CDR2 SVGEGT. V lost 4 bases and J lost 2; bases outside the gene matches: 6.

The rearrangement joins TRBV6-5 to TRBJ1-5; TRBD1 is a possible D gene (5 bases). Trimming removed 6 bases from V and 6 bases from J, with 12 bases in between. The CDR3 runs to 13 residues. CDR1 and CDR2 (germline): MNHEY, SVGAGI. The CDR3 loop reads CASSRGGSQPQHF. CDR3 DNA: TGTGCCAGCAGCCGGGGGGGAAGTCAGCCCCAGCATTTT.

The rearrangement links TRBV5-1 to TRBJ1-1; weak D call: TRBD1 (5 bases). Trimming removed 1 base from V and 7 bases from J, with 11 bases in between. Germline V gene data show CDR1 as SGHRS and CDR2 as YFSETQ. The CDR3 is 13 amino acids. CDR3 loop: CASSLPRGGEAFF. The CDR3 nucleotides read TGCGCCAGCAGCTTGCCTAGGGGAGGTGAAGCTTTCTTT.

In its sample, this clone was seen once. The chain joins TRBV7-2 to TRBJ2-7; perhaps TRBD2 as D (6 bases). Between the trimmed V and J ends, which lost 1 base and 2 bases, there was a span of 12 bases. Looked up from germline, CDR1 is SGHTA and CDR2 is FQGNSA. The CDR3 length is 15 residues. The CDR3 DNA reads as TGTGCCAGCAGCTTAGGCGGGGCTCTAGCCTACGAGCAGTACTTC. It translates to CASSLGGALAYEQYF.

This clone was seen a single time. The chain recombines TRBV28 with TRBJ1-3, with a possible D match to TRBD1 (5 bases). The CDR3 consists of 14 residues. The V gene's germline CDR1 is MDHEN and CDR2 SYDVKM. The V end lost 6 bases, the J end lost 4 bases, and 13 bases lay between the germline ends. CDR3 protein: CASRGGETGNTIYF. DNA of the CDR3: TGTGCCAGCAGGGGGGGTGAAACGGGAAACACCATATATTTT.

This clone was seen only once. V is TRBV27 and J is TRBJ1-1; 7 bases match TRBD1. V shed 6 bases, J shed 4 bases, and the junction held 17 bases outside the gene matches. Per germline, CDR1 MNHEY and CDR2 SMNVEV (reference sequence). The CDR3 sequence is 17 residues long. CDR3 residues: CASSPNDWGDRATEAFF. In DNA form, the CDR3 reads TGTGCCAGCAGCCCAAACGATTGGGGTGACAGGGCCACTGAAGCTTTCTTT.

The chain combines TRBV7-2 with TRBJ2-5, with no clear D. Trimming took off 2 bases at V and 1 base at J, with 5 bases between the two ends. CDR1 and CDR2 from the germline V gene are SGHTA and FQGNSA. CDR3 length: 13 amino acids. CDR3 loop: CASSLRVQETQYF. The CDR3 DNA follows: TGTGCCAGCAGCTTACGGGTCCAAGAGACCCAGTACTTC. The complete variable domain, with remaining parts taken from reference TRBV7-2 and TRBJ2-5, reads GAGVSQSPSNKVTEKGKDVELRCDPISGHTALYWYRQSLGQGLEFLIYFQGNSAPDKSGLPSDRFSAERTGGSVSTLTIQRTQQEDSAVYLCASSLRVQETQYFGPGTRLLVL.

The chain links TRBV29-1 to TRBJ1-1, with a tentative D call TRBD1 (6 bases). The CDR3 spans 14 residues. Germline lookup yields CDR1 SQVTM and CDR2 ANQGSEA. With 2 bases removed from V and 2 bases from J, the gap between germline ends came to 12 bases. The CDR3: CSVEPGRGNTEAFF. Written as DNA, the CDR3 is TGCAGCGTTGAACCGGGCAGGGGAAACACTGAAGCTTTCTTT.

The rearrangement uses TRBV11-1 and TRBJ2-3; 12 bases line up with TRBD2. Germline loops: CDR1 SGHAT, CDR2 FQDESV (reference sequence). This CDR3 contains 15 residues. Unmatched junction bases numbered 2, after V lost 3 bases and J lost 4 bases. This CDR3 reads CASSFGLAGPDTQYF. CDR3 in DNA: TGTGCCAGCAGCTTCGGACTAGCGGGACCAGATACGCAGTATTTT.